The source of this TCR beta chain is a study of identical twins. V was pared by 6 bases and J by 1 base, with 19 bases between. The germline CDR1 and CDR2 sequences are SGHNT and YENEEA. There are 17 residues in the CDR3. Template switching introduced a universal primer site, and the cDNA bore unique molecular identifiers. In TCRdb, the 5' RACE reads were re-called with MiXCR into one record per CDR3 protein. The sample shows 1.5 million to 2 million distinct CDR3 sequences, around 29% of them seen only once. The sample consisted of cord blood. The V gene is TRBV11-3, the J gene TRBJ1-5; D remains unclear. The TCR sequence derives from a newborn girl in good health. The CDR3 DNA is TGTGCCAGCAGACACGGCCAAGGGAACATGAGCAATCAGCCCCAGCATTTT. Translation: CASRHGQGNMSNQPQHF. The variable domain in full, with the rest retrieved from reference TRBV11-3 and TRBJ1-5, is EAGVVQSPRYKIIEKKQPVAFWCNPISGHNTLYWYLQNLGQGPELLIRYENEEAVDDSQLPKDRFSAERLKGVDSTLKIQPAELGDSAVYLCASRHGQGNMSNQPQHFGDGTRLSIL.